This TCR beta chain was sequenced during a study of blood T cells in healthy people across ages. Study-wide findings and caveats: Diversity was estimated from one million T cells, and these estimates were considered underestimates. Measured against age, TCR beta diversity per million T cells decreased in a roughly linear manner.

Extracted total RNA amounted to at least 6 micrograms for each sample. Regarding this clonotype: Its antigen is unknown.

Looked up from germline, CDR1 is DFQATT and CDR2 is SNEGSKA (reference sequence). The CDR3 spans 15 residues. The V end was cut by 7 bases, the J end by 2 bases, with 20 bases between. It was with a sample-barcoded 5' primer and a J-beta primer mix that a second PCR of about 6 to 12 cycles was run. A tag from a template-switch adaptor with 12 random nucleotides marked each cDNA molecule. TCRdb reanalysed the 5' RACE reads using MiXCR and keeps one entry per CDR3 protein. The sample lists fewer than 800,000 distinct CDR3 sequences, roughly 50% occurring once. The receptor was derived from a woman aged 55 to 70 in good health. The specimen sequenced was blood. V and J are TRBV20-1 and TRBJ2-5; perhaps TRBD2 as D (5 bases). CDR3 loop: CSVSGLSTKQETQYF. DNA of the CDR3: TGCAGTGTTAGTGGACTTTCCACTAAGCAAGAGACCCAGTACTTC.